The sequence of this T cell receptor (beta chain) was determined in a study of blood T cells in healthy people across ages. The wider study: Template switching captured about one barcoded beta molecule per two T cells.

For the second PCR, which ran for about 7 to 12 cycles, a sample-barcoded 5' primer and a J-beta primer mix were used. The yield of each sample was at least 2.5 million CDR3-containing paired-end reads. MiXCR, applied by TCRdb to the 5' RACE reads, yields one record per CDR3 protein. There are approximately 880,000 distinct CDR3 sequences in the sample; roughly 43% occur only once, and around an eighth lies in the top ten. Of note for this clonotype: Antigen unknown.

General study points: Compared with aged donors, long-lived donors showed fewer expanded clones, suggesting selection. A roughly linear fall in TCR beta diversity per million T cells was seen with increasing age.

Germline CDR1 reads LGHNA; CDR2 reads YNFKEQ. The CDR3 contains 16 residues. V was trimmed by 0 bases and J by 5 bases, leaving 13 bases between them. The chain carries TRBV4-2 and TRBJ2-2; TRBD2 is a possible D gene (6 bases). The source of this sequence is a man aged 25 to 40 in good health. The material sequenced was blood. The CDR3 sequence is CASSQDRSGPTGELFF. As DNA, the CDR3 is TGTGCCAGCAGCCAAGATCGGAGCGGGCCTACCGGGGAGCTGTTTTTT.